This T cell receptor beta chain stems from a study of cytomegalovirus exposure and HLA in healthy donors. Overall study findings and caveats: The number of N-insertions in an Asian-associated ancestry cluster was reportedly below the roughly 670-donor mean in a later analysis.

This clone occurred once. What it binds is not known. The primer mix had 60 Vbeta and 13 Jbeta primers. TCRdb keeps only in-frame clones here, not all; method: immunoSEQ multiplex PCR. The table has roughly 100,000 clones, over 60% seen once. J lost 6 bases, V lost 2 bases, and 6 bases had no gene match. Germline V gene lookup returns CDR1 SGHTA and CDR2 FQGNSA. The CDR3 extends over 14 amino acids. The TCR sequence derives from a man aged 60-69 years in good health and CMV-seropositive. Specimen: PBMCs. The chain has TRBV7-2 and TRBJ2-7; 8 nucleotides agree with TRBD1. CDR3 sequence: CASSLMQGAGEQYF. In nucleotides, the CDR3 is TGTGCCAGCAGCTTAATGCAGGGGGCAGGCGAGCAGTACTTC.